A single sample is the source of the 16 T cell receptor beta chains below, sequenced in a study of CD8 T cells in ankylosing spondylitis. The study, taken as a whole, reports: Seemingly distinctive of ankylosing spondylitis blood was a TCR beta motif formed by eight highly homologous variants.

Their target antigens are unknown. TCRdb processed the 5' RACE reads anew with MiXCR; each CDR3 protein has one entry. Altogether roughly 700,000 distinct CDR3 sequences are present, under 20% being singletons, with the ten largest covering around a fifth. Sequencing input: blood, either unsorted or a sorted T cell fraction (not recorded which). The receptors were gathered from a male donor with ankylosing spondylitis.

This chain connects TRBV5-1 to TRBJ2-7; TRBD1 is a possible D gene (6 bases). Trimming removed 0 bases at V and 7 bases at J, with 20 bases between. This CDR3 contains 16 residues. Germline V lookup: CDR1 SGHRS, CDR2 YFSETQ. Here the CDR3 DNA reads TGCGCCAGCAGCTTGGCCGGGACAACTTACTTGGGGGAGCAGTACTTC. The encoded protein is CASSLAGTTYLGEQYF.

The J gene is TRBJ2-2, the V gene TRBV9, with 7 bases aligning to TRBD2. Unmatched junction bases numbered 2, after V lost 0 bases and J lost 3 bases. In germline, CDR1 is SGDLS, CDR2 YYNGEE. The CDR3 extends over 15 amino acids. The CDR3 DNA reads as TGTGCCAGCAGCGTAGATGGGGGGGACACCGGGGAGCTGTTTTTT. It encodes CASSVDGGDTGELFF.

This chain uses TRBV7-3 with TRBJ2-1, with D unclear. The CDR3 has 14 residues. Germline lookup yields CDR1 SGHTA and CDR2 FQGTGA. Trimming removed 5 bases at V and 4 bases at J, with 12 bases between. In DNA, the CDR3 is TGTGCCAGCAGCCCCACGGCCTATTACAATGAGCAGTTCTTC. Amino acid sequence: CASSPTAYYNEQFF.

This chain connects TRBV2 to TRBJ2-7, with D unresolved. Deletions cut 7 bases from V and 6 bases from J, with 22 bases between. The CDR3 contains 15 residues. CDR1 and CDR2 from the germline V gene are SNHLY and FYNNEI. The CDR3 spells CASTLEGLGVVEQYF. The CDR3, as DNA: TGTGCCAGCACCCTAGAAGGGTTAGGCGTGGTCGAGCAGTACTTC.

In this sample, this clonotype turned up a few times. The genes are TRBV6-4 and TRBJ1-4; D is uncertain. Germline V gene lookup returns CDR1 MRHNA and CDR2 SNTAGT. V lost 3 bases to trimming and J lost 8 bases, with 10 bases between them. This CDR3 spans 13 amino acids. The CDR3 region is CASSEREGEKLFF. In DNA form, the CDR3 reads TGTGCCAGCAGTGAGAGGGAAGGGGAAAAACTGTTTTTT.

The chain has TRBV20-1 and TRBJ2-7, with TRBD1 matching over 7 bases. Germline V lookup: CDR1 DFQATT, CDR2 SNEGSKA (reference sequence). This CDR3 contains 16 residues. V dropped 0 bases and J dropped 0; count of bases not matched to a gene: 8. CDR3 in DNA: TGCAGTGCTAGAGAAATCGGGACAGCGAGCTCCTACGAGCAGTACTTC. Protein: CSAREIGTASSYEQYF.

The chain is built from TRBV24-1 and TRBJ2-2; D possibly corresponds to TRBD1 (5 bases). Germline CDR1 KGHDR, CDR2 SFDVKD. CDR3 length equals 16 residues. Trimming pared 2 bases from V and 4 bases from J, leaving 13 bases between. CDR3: CATSDWGRLGTGELFF. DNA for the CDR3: TGTGCCACCAGTGATTGGGGCAGGTTGGGCACCGGGGAGCTGTTTTTT.

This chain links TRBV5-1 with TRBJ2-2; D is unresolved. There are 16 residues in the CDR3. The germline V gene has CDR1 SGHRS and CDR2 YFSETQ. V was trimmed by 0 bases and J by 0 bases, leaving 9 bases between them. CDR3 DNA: TGCGCCAGCAGCTTGGAGCTTGCAGCGAACACCGGGGAGCTGTTTTTT. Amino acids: CASSLELAANTGELFF.

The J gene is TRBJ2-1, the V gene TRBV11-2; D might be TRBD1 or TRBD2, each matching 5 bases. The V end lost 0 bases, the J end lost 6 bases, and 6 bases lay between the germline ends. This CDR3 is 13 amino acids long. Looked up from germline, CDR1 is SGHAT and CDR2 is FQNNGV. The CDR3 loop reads CASSLDGGNEQFF. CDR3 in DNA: TGTGCCAGCAGCTTAGATGGGGGCAATGAGCAGTTCTTC.

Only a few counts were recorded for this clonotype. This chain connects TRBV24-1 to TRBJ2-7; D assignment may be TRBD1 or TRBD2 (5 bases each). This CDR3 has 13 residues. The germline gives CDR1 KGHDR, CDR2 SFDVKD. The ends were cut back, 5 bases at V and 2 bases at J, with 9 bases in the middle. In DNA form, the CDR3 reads TGTGCCACCAGTGGAGGGACCACCTACGAGCAGTACTTC. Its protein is CATSGGTTYEQYF.

The CDR3 sequence is CASSEIAGVGEQFF. The CDR3, as DNA: TGTGCCAGCAGTGAAATAGCGGGAGTAGGTGAGCAGTTCTTC. The gene calls are TRBV7-7 and TRBJ2-1; 9 bases fit TRBD2. There are 14 residues in the CDR3. Germline V gene sequence: CDR1 SSHAT, CDR2 FNYEAQ (reference sequence). J was trimmed by 9 bases and V by 6 bases; bases with no gene match: 9.

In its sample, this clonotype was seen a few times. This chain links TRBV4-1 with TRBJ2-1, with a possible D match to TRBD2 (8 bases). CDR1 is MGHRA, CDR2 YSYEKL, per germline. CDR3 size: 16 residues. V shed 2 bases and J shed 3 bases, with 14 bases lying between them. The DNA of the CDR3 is TGCGCCAGCAGCCAATTAGCGGGGACAGACTACAATGAGCAGTTCTTC. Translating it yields CASSQLAGTDYNEQFF.

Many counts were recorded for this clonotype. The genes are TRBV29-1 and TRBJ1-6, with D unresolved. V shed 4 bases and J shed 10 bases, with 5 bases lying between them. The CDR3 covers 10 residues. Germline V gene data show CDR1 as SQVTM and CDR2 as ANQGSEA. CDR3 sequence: CSVGGSPLHF. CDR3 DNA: TGCAGCGTTGGCGGGTCACCCCTCCACTTT.

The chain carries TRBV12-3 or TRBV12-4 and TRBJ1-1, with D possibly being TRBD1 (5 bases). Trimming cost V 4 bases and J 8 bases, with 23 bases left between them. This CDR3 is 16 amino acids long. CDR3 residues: CASSSPGTAEPREAFF. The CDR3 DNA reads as TGTGCCAGCAGTTCCCCGGGGACGGCAGAACCTCGAGAAGCTTTCTTT.

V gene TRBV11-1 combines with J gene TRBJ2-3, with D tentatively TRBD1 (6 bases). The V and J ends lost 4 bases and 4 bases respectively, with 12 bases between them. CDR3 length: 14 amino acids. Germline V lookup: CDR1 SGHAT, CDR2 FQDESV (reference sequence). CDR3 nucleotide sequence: TGTGCCAGCAGCTCCCGACAGGAACCAGATACGCAGTATTTT. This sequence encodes CASSSRQEPDTQYF.

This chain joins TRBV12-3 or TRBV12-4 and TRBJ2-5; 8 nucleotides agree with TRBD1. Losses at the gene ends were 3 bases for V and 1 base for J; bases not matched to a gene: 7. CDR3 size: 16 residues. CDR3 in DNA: TGTGCCAGCAGTTTGGGCGCAACAGGGGGCCAAGAGACCCAGTACTTC. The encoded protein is CASSLGATGGQETQYF.